The 8 T cell receptor beta chains reported below all come from one sample, sequenced in a study of identifying expanded T cells in peripheral blood. Libraries were prepared by immunoSEQ multiplex PCR; TCRdb keeps only in-frame clonotypes and omits some of them. The sample holds 100,000 or so clones; 70% to 90% are singletons and the top ten take approximately 14%. The sequencing input was blood. The receptor set was obtained from a person aged 18-70 years in good health.

The V and J genes are TRBV7-2 and TRBJ1-5; TRBD1 might be the D (6 bases). Germline V gene data show CDR1 as SGHTA and CDR2 as FQGNSA. V was shortened by 5 bases and J by 4 bases, with 9 bases between the two germline ends. This CDR3 comprises 13 residues. CDR3 in DNA: TGTGCCAGCAGCATGACAGGAAATCAGCCCCAGCATTTT. It specifies CASSMTGNQPQHF. The full variable domain, in which reference TRBV7-2 and TRBJ1-5 provide the parts outside the CDR3, is GAGVSQSPSNKVTEKGKDVELRCDPISGHTALYWYRQSLGQGLEFLIYFQGNSAPDKSGLPSDRFSAERTGGSVSTLTIQRTQQEDSAVYLCASSMTGNQPQHFGDGTRLSIL.

V gene TRBV6-4 combines with J gene TRBJ2-1; D perhaps matches TRBD2 (5 bases). This CDR3 has 13 amino acids. In germline, CDR1 is MRHNA, CDR2 SNTAGT. Deletions cut 3 bases from V and 4 bases from J, with 7 bases between. The CDR3 spells CASSETRYNEQFF. For the CDR3, the DNA is TGTGCCAGCAGTGAAACTAGATACAATGAGCAGTTCTTC.

The J gene is TRBJ1-2, the V gene TRBV5-1, with D unclear. CDR3 size: 12 residues. With 4 bases removed from V and 7 bases from J, the gap between germline ends came to 11 bases. Germline V gene data show CDR1 as SGHRS and CDR2 as YFSETQ. The CDR3, as DNA: TGCGCCAGCAGCCAAAGTGAGTTTGGCTACACCTTC. Protein sequence: CASSQSEFGYTF.

The chain uses TRBV2 and TRBJ2-7, with D tentatively TRBD1 or TRBD2 (6 bases each). This CDR3 spans 15 amino acids. Trimming shortened V by 4 bases and J by 0 bases, and 13 bases separated the two germline ends. From germline, CDR1 is SNHLY and CDR2 FYNNEI. The CDR3 loop reads CASSVSGQRSYEQYF. The CDR3 coding sequence is TGTGCCAGCAGTGTTAGCGGACAGCGCTCCTACGAGCAGTACTTC. The whole variable domain, remainder taken from reference TRBV2 and TRBJ2-7, is EPEVTQTPSHQVTQMGQEVILRCVPISNHLYFYWYRQILGQKVEFLVSFYNNEISEKSEIFDDQFSVERPDGSNFTLKIRSTKLEDSAMYFCASSVSGQRSYEQYFGPGTRLTVT.

This clone was counted only a few times. The chain links TRBV5-1 to TRBJ2-7, with TRBD2 matching over 10 bases. Germline V gene lookup returns CDR1 SGHRS and CDR2 YFSETQ. V was pared by 2 bases and J by 6 bases, with 8 bases of the junction left unmatched. The CDR3 covers 15 residues. The CDR3 loop reads CASSFSSGRAAEQYF. In DNA form, the CDR3 reads TGCGCCAGCAGCTTTTCCAGCGGGAGGGCCGCCGAGCAGTACTTC.

This clone occurred once. The DNA of the CDR3 is TGTGCCTTGCACAGGGGGGGTTATTCACCCCTCCACTTT. It yields the protein CALHRGGYSPLHF. This chain links TRBV30 with TRBJ1-6, with 8 bases lining up with TRBD1. With V trimmed by 7 bases and J by 8 bases, 7 bases remained unmatched. Germline V gene sequence: CDR1 GTSNPN, CDR2 SVGIG (reference sequence). The CDR3 is made up of 13 amino acids.

The J gene is TRBJ1-1, the V gene TRBV7-2; 7 nucleotides agree with TRBD1. V dropped 5 bases and J dropped 1; count of bases not matched to a gene: 7. Germline CDR1 reads SGHTA; CDR2 reads FQGNSA. CDR3 length: 15 amino acids. The CDR3 DNA sequence: TGTGCCAGCAGCACCCGACAGGGTCGGAACACTGAAGCTTTCTTT. This translates into CASSTRQGRNTEAFF.

The chain uses TRBV27 and TRBJ1-4; tentatively, D is TRBD1 (5 bases). V was pared by 5 bases and J by 8 bases, with 12 bases between. The germline gives CDR1 MNHEY, CDR2 SMNVEV (reference sequence). There are 13 residues in the CDR3. DNA for the CDR3: TGTGCCAGCAGTCTGACATGGGGGGAAAAACTGTTTTTT. It yields the protein CASSLTWGEKLFF.